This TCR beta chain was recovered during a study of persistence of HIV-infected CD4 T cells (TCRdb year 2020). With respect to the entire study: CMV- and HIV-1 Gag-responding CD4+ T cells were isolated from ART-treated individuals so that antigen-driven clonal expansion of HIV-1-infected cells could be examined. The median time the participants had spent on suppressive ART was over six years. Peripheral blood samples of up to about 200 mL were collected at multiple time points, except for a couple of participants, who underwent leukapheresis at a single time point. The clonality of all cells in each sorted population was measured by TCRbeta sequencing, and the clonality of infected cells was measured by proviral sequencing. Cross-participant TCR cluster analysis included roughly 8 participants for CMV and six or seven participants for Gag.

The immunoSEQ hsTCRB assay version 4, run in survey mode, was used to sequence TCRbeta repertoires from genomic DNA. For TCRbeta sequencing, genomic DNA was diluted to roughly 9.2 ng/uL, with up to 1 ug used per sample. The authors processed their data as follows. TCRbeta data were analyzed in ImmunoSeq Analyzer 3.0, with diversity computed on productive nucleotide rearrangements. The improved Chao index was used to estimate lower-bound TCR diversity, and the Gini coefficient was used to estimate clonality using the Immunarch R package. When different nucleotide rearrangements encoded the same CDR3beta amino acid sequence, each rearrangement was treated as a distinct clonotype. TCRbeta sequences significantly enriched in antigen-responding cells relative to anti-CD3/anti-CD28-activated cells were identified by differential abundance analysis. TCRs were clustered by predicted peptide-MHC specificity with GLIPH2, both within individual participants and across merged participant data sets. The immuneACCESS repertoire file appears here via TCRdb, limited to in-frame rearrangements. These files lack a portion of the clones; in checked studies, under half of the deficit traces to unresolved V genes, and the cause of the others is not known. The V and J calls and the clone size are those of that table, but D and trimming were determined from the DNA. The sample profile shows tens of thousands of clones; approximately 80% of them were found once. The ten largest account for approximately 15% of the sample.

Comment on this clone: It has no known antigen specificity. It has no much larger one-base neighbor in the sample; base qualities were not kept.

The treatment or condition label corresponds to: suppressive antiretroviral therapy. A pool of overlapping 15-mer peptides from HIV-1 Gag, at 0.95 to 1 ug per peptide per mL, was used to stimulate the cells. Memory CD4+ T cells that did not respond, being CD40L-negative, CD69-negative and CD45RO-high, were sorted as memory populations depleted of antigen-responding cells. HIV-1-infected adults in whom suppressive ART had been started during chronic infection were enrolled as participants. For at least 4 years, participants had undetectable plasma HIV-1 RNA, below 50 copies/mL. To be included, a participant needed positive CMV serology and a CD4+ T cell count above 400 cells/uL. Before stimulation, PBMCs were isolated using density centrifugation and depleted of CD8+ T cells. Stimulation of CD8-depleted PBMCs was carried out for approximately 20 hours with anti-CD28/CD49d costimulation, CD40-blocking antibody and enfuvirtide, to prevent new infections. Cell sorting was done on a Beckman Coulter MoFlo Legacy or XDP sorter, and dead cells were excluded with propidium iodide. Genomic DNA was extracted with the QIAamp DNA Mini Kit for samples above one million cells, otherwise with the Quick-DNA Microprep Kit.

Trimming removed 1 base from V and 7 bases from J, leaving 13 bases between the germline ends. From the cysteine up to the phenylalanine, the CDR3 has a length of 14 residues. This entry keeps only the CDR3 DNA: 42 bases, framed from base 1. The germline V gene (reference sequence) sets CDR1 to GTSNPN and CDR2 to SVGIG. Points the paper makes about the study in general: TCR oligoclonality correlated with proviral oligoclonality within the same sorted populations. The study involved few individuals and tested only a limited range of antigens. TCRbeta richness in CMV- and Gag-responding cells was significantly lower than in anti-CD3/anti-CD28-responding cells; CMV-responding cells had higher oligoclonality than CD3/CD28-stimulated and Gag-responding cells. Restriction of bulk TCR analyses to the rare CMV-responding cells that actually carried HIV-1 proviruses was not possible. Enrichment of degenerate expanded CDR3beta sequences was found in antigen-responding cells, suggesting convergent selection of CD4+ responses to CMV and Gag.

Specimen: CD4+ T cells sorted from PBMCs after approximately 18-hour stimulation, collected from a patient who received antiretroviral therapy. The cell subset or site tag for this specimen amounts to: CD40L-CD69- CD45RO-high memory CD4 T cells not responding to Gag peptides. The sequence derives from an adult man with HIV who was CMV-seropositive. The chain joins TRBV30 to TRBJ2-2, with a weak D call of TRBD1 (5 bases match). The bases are TGTGCCTGGAGTGAGAACAGGAATGGCGGGGAGCTGTTTTTT. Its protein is CAWSENRNGGELFF.